This T cell receptor beta chain was observed in a study of cytomegalovirus exposure and HLA in healthy donors. Study-level findings and limits: As a later analysis showed, several of the most significant clusters appeared to be linked to common viral pathogens. Indistinguishable V segments, including TRBV6-2 and TRBV6-3, were excluded. The authors reported that TCR beta sequences could predict HLA-A and HLA-B alleles. These predictions were accurate for most subjects in the first cohort.

60 Vbeta and 13 Jbeta primers were used in PCR. This table comes from immunoSEQ multiplex PCR, and its TCRdb copy is limited to in-frame clones, with some not included. The data hold around 100,000 clones, with under 85% observed a single time. The CDR3 covers 13 residues. Looked up from germline, CDR1 is SGHNT and CDR2 is YYREEE (reference sequence). J gave up 4 bases and V 3 bases, and 1 base lay outside the gene matches. As for this clone: The antigen is unknown.

Sequences were obtained from PBMCs. The TCR sequence derives from a man aged 50-59 years in good health and CMV-seropositive. The chain combines TRBV5-4 with TRBJ2-1, with TRBD1 identical over 7 bases. The CDR3 is CASSSGQYNEQFF. The CDR3 coding sequence is TGTGCCAGCAGCTCGGGACAGTACAATGAGCAGTTCTTC.